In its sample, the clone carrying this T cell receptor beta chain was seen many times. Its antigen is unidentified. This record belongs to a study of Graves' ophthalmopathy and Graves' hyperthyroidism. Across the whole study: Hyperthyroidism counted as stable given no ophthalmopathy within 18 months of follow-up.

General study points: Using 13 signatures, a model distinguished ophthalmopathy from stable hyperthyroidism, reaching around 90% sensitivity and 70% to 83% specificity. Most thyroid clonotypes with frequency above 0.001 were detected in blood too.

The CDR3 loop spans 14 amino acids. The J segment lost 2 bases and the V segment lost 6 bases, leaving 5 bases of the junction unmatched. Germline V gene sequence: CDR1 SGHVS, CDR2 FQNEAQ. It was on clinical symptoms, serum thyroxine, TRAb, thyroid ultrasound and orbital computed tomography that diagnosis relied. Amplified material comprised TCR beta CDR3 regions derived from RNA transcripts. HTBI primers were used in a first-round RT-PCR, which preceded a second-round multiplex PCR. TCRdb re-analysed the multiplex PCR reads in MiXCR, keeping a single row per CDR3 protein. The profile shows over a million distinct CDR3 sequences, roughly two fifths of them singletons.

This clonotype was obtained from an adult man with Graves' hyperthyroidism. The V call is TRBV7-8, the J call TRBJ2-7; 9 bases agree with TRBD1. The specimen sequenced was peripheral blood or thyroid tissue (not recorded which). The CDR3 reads CASSQTGGPYEQYF. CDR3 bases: TGTGCCAGCAGTCAGACAGGGGGACCCTACGAGCAGTACTTC.